Sequencing of this T cell receptor (beta chain) was carried out in a study of blood T cell repertoires in COVID-19. Between the trimmed V and J ends, which lost 6 bases and 2 bases, there was a span of 9 bases. The CDR3 spans 13 residues. Some clones are missing from TCRdb's copy, which holds only in-frame ones; the method was immunoSEQ multiplex PCR. The data show more than 35,000 clones, more than 70% seen once. This clone was counted a single time. The clonotype comes from a human donor in a cohort sampled during active COVID-19. Sequencing was performed on peripheral blood. The gene calls are TRBV12-3 or TRBV12-4 and TRBJ2-3, with D uncertain. The CDR3 region is CASSMGITDTQYF. The CDR3 DNA reads TGTGCCAGCAGCATGGGCATCACAGATACGCAGTATTTT.